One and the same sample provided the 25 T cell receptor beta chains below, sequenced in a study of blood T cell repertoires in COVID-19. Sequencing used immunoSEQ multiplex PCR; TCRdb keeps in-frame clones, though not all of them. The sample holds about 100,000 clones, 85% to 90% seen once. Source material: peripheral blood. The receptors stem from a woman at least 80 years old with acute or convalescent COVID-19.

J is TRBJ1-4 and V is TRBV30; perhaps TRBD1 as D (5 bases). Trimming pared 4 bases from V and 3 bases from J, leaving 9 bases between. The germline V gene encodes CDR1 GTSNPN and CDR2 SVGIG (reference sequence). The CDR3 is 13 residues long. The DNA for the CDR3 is TGTGCCTGGACAGGGATCGCTAATGAAAAACTGTTTTTT. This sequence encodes CAWTGIANEKLFF.

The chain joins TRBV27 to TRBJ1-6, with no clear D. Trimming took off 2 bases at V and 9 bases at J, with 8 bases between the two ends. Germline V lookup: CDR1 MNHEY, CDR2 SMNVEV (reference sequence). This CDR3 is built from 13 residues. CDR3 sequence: CASSLLRGSPLHF. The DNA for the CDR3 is TGTGCCAGCAGTTTACTTAGAGGTTCACCCCTCCACTTT.

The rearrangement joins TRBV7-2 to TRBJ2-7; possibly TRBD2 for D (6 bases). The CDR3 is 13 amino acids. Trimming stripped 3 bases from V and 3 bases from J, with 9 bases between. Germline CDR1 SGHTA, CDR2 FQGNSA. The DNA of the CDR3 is TGTGCCAGCAGCTTGGGACTGAACTACGAGCAGTACTTC. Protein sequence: CASSLGLNYEQYF.

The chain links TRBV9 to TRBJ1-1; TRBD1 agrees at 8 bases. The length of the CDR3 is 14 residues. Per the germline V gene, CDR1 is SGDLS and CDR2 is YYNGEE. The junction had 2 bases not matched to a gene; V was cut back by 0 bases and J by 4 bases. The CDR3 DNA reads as TGTGCCAGCAGCGTAGAGACAGGGGCCACTGAAGCTTTCTTT. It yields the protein CASSVETGATEAFF.

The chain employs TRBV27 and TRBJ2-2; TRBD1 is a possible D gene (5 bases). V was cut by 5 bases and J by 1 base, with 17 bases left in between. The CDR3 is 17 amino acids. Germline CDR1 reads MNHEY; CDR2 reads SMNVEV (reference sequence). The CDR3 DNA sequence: TGTGCCAGCAGTGATTTAGGACAACTCCTGAACACCGGGGAGCTGTTTTTT. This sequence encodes CASSDLGQLLNTGELFF.

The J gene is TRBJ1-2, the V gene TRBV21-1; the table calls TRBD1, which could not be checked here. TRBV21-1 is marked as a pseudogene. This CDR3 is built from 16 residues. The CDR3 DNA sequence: TGTGCCAGCAGCAAAGAGACGGACAGGGGGTTGGGTGGCTACACCTTC. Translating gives CASSKETDRGLGGYTF.

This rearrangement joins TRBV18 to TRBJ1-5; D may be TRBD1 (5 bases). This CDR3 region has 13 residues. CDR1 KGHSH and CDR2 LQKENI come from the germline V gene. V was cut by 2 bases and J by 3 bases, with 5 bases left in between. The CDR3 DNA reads TGTGCCAGCTCACCAGGGGCCAATCAGCCCCAGCATTTT. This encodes CASSPGANQPQHF.

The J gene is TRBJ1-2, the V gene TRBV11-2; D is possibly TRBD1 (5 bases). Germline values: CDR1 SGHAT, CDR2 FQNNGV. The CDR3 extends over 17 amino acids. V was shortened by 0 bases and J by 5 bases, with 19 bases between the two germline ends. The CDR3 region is CASSLEQGRAFVYGYTF. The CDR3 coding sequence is TGTGCCAGCAGCTTAGAGCAGGGTCGAGCTTTTGTGTATGGCTACACCTTC. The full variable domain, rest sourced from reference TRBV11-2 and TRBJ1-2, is EAGVAQSPRYKIIEKRQSVAFWCNPISGHATLYWYQQILGQGPKLLIQFQNNGVVDDSQLPKDRFSAERLKGVDSTLKIQPAKLEDSAVYLCASSLEQGRAFVYGYTFGSGTRLTVV.

CDR3 sequence (DNA): TGTGCCAGCAGCGGACATAGCGGGGGCACCAAAAACATTCAGTACTTC. Translating it yields CASSGHSGGTKNIQYF. The chain carries TRBV11-2 and TRBJ2-4; TRBD2 aligns across 9 bases. V lost 5 bases, J lost 2 bases, and 7 bases stayed unmatched. The CDR3 runs to 16 residues. Germline V gene data show CDR1 as SGHAT and CDR2 as FQNNGV.

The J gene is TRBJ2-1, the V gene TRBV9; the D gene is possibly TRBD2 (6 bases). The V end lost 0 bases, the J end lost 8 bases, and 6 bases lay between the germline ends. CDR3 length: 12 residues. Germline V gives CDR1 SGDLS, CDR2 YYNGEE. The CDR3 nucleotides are TGTGCCAGCAGCGTAGCGGGGGATGAGCAGTTCTTC. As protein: CASSVAGDEQFF.

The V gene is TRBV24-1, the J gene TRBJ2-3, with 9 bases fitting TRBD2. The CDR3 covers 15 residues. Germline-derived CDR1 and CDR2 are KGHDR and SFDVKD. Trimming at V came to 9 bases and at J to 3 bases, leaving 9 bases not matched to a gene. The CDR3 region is CATEAGGRNTDTQYF. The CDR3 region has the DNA TGTGCCACCGAAGCGGGGGGTAGGAATACAGATACGCAGTATTTT.

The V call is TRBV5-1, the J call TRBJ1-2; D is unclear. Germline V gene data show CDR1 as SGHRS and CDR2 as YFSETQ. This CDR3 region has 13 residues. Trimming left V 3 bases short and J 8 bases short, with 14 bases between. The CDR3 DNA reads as TGCGCCAGCAGCTCCGGGATAACCTGGGGCTACACCTTC. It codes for CASSSGITWGYTF.

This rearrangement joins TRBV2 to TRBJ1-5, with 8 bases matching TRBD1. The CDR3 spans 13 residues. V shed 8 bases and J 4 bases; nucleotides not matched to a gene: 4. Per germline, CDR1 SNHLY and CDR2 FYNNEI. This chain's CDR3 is CASQDRVNQPQHF. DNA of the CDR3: TGTGCCAGCCAGGACAGGGTAAATCAGCCCCAGCATTTT.

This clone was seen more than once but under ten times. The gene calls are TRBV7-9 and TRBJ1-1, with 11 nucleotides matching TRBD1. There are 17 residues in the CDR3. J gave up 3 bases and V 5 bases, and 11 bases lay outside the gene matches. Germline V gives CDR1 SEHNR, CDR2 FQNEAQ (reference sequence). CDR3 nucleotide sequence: TGTGCCAGCAGCATATGGACAGGGGGCCGCCGGGACACTGAAGCTTTCTTT. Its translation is CASSIWTGGRRDTEAFF. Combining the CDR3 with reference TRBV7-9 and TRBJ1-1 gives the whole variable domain DTGVSQNPRHKITKRGQNVTFRCDPISEHNRLYWYRQTLGQGPEFLTYFQNEAQLEKSRLLSDRFSAERPKGSFSTLEIQRTEQGDSAMYLCASSIWTGGRRDTEAFFGQGTRLTVV.

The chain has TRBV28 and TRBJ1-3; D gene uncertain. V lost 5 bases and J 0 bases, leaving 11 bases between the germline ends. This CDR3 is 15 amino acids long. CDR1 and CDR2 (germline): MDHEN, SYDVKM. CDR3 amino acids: CASSTEPYSGNTIYF. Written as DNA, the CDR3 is TGTGCCAGCAGTACAGAGCCCTACTCTGGAAACACCATATATTTT.

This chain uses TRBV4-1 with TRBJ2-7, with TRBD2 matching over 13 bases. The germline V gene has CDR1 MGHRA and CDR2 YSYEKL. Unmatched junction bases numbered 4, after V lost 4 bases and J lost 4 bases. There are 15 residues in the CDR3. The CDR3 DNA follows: TGCGCCAGCAGCCGAGGACTAGCGGGGGTTTACGAGCAGTACTTC. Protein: CASSRGLAGVYEQYF.

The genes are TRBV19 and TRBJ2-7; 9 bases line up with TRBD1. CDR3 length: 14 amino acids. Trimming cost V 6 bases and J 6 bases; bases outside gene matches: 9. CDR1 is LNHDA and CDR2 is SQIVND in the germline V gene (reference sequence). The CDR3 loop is CASRAGTGIGEQYF. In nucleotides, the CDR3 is TGTGCCAGTAGGGCCGGGACAGGGATCGGCGAGCAGTACTTC. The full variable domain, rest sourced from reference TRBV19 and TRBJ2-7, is DGGITQSPKYLFRKEGQNVTLSCEQNLNHDAMYWYRQDPGQGLRLIYYSQIVNDFQKGDIAEGYSVSREKKESFPLTVTSAQKNPTAFYLCASRAGTGIGEQYFGPGTRLTVT.

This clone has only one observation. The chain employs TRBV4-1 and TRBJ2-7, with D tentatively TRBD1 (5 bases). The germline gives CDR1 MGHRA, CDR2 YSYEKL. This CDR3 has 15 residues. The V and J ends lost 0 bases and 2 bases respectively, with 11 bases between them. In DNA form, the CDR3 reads TGCGCCAGCAGCCAAGAGAGGTCGGACACCTACGAGCAGTACTTC. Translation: CASSQERSDTYEQYF.

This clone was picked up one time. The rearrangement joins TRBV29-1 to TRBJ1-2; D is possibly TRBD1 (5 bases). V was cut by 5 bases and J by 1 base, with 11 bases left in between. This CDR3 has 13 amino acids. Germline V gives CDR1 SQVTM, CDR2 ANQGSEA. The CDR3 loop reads CSVLDILNYGYTF. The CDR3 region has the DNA TGCAGCGTTCTGGACATTCTTAACTATGGCTACACCTTC.

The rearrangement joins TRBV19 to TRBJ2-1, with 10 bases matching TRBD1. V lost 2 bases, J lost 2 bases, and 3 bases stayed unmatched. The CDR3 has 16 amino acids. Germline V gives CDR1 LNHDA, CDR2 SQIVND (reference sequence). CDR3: CASSIRQGAPYNEQFF. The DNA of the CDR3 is TGTGCCAGTAGTATAAGACAGGGGGCCCCCTACAATGAGCAGTTCTTC.

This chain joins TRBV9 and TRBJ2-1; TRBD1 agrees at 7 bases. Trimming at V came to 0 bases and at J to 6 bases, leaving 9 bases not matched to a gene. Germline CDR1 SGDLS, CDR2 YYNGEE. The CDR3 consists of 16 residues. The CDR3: CASSVGQGNVGNEQFF. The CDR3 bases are TGTGCCAGCAGCGTAGGACAGGGAAATGTGGGCAATGAGCAGTTCTTC.

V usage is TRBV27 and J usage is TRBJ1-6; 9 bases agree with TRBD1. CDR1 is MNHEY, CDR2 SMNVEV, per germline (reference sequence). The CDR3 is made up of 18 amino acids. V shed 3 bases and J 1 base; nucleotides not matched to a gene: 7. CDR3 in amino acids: CASSLEGQGWSYNSPLHF. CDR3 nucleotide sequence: TGTGCCAGCAGTTTGGAGGGACAGGGTTGGTCCTATAATTCACCCCTCCACTTT.

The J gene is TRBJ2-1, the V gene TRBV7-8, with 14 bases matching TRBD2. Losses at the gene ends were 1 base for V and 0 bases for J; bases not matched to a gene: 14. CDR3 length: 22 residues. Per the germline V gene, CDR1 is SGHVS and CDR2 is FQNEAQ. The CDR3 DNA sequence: TGTGCCAGCAGCTTAGTGGGACTAGCGGGGGCCAAACTTTTGAGCTCCTACAATGAGCAGTTCTTC. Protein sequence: CASSLVGLAGAKLLSSYNEQFF.

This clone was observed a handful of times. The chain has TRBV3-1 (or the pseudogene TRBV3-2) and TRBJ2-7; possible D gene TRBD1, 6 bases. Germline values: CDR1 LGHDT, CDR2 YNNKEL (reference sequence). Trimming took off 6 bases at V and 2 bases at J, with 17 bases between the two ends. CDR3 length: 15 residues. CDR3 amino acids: CASSHQYRATYEQYF. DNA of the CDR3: TGTGCCAGCAGTCACCAGTACAGGGCAACCTACGAGCAGTACTTC.

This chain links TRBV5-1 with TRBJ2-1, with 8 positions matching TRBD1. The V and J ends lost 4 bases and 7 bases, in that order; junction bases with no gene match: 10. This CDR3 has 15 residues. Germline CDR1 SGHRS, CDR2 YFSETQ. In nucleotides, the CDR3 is TGCGCCAGCAGCCCTGACCCCCAGGGGGCGAATGAGCAGTTCTTC. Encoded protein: CASSPDPQGANEQFF. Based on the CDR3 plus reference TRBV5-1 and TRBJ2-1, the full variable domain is KAGVTQTPRYLIKTRGQQVTLSCSPISGHRSVSWYQQTPGQGLQFLFEYFSETQRNKGNFPGRFSGRQFSNSRSEMNVSTLELGDSALYLCASSPDPQGANEQFFGPGTRLTVL.